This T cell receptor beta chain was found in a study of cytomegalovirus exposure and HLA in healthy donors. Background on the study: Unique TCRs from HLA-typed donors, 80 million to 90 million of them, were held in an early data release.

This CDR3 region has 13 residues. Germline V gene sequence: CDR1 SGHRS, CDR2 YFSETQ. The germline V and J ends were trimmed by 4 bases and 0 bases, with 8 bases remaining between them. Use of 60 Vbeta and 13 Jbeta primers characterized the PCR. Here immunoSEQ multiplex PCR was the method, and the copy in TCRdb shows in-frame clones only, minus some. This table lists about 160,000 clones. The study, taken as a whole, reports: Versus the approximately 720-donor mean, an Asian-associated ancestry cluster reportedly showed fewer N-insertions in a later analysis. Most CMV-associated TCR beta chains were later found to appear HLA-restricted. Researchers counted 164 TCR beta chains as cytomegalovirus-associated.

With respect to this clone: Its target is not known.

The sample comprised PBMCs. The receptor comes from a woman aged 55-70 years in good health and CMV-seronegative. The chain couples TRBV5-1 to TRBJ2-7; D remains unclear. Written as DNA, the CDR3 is TGCGCCAGCAGCCAATCCGGCTCCTACGAGCAGTACTTC. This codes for CASSQSGSYEQYF.